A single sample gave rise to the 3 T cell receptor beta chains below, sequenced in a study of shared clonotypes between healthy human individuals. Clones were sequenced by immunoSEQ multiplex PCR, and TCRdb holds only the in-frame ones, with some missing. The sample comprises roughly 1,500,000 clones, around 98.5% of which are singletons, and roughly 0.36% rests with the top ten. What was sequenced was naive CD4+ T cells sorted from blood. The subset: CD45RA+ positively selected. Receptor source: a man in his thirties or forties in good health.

CDR3 bases: TGTGCTAGTGGTTTGCAGGGTAGCACTGAAGCTTTCTTT. As protein: CASGLQGSTEAFF. The chain combines TRBV12-5 with TRBJ1-1, with D possibly matching TRBD1 (5 bases). The V and J ends lost 2 bases and 4 bases respectively, with 8 bases between them. Germline V gene lookup returns CDR1 LGHNT and CDR2 FRNRAP. This CDR3 spans 13 amino acids.

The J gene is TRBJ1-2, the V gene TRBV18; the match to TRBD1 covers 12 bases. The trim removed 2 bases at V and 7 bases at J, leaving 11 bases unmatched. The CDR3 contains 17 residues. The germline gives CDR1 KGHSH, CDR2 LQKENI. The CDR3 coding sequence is TGTGCCAGCTCACCAGATGGGACAGGGGGCTTAATTAGTGGCTACACCTTC. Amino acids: CASSPDGTGGLISGYTF.

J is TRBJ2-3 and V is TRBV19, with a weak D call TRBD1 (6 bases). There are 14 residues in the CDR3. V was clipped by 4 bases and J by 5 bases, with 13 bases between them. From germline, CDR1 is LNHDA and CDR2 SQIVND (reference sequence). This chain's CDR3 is CASSTGTIVDTQYF. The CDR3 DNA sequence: TGTGCCAGTAGTACCGGGACAATTGTAGATACGCAGTATTTT.